The present T cell receptor beta chain was sequenced within a study of shared clonotypes between healthy human individuals. Study context: Donors consisted of two women and three men between 18 and 49. Plates per donor: three CD4 naive, three CD4 memory, two CD8 naive, one CD8 memory.

The CDR3 loop spans 18 amino acids. The V and J ends lost 1 base and 2 bases respectively, with 19 bases between them. Germline V gene lookup returns CDR1 PRHDT and CDR2 FYEKMQ (reference sequence). Method: immunoSEQ multiplex PCR; TCRdb's copy keeps in-frame clones and lacks some. The sample has hundreds of thousands of clones; 90% to 97% are singletons. Naive CD8 cells, CD45RO-negative and positively selected for CCR7, excluded terminally differentiated effector memory CD45RA+ cells. The sample consisted of naive CD8+ T cells sorted from blood. The TCR was taken from a woman aged 30 to 39 in good health. The chain links TRBV13 to TRBJ2-3, with D perhaps TRBD1 (7 bases). The CDR3 DNA sequence: TGTGCCAGCAGCTTAGACCTCGTTGAGGAGGGGGCCACAGATACGCAGTATTTT. Its translation is CASSLDLVEEGATDTQYF.